This passage covers 14 T cell receptor beta chains from one sample sequenced in a study of blood T cell repertoires in COVID-19. Assay: immunoSEQ multiplex PCR; the TCRdb copy retains only in-frame clones and omits some. Of 95,000 to 150,000 clones in the sample, 84% were seen once. The sequencing input was PBMCs or T cells enriched from blood (not recorded which). These receptors came from a woman aged 25 to 45 who had recovered from COVID-19.

The V and J genes are TRBV7-9 and TRBJ2-7; 11 positions agree with TRBD1. The CDR3 extends over 15 amino acids. The germline CDR1 and CDR2 sequences are SEHNR and FQNEAQ (reference sequence). The junction had 5 bases not matched to a gene; V was cut back by 5 bases and J by 2 bases. The CDR3 loop reads CASSPRTGGPYEQYF. The CDR3 region has the DNA TGTGCCAGCAGCCCCCGGACAGGGGGCCCCTACGAGCAGTACTTC.

The rearrangement uses TRBV2 and TRBJ1-3; 7 nucleotides agree with TRBD1. Looked up from germline, CDR1 is SNHLY and CDR2 is FYNNEI. The CDR3 runs to 15 residues. The V segment lost 10 bases and the J segment 0 bases; nucleotides outside the gene matches: 9. DNA for the CDR3: TGTGCCACTGGGGGACAGCGGTCCTCTGGAAACACCATATATTTT. This gives the protein CATGGQRSSGNTIYF.

This clone was seen only once. The rearrangement uses TRBV3-1 (or the pseudogene TRBV3-2) and TRBJ1-1; D not certain. The germline V gene encodes CDR1 LGHDT and CDR2 YNNKEL (reference sequence). This CDR3 has 16 residues. Trimming removed 4 bases from V and 1 base from J, with 16 bases in between. CDR3 amino acids: CASSRRTGSGNTEAFF. The CDR3 region has the DNA TGTGCCAGCAGCCGCCGAACGGGTTCGGGGAACACTGAAGCTTTCTTT.

In DNA, the CDR3 is TGTGCCAGCAGTCTGGTAGCCGGGAGAATCGACAATGAGCAGTTCTTC. As protein: CASSLVAGRIDNEQFF. The chain carries TRBV28 and TRBJ2-1; possible D gene TRBD2, 6 bases. The CDR3 consists of 16 residues. Germline V gene data show CDR1 as MDHEN and CDR2 as SYDVKM. V dropped 5 bases and J dropped 5 bases, with 19 bases sitting between them.

The chain carries TRBV7-9 and TRBJ1-1, with a possible D match to TRBD1 (6 bases). Trimming shortened V by 1 base and J by 7 bases, and 16 bases separated the two germline ends. The CDR3 sequence is 15 residues long. Per the germline V gene, CDR1 is SEHNR and CDR2 is FQNEAQ (reference sequence). The CDR3 bases are TGTGCCAGCAGCTTAGGGCAGGGGCTGGGTGGTGAAGCTTTCTTT. Its translation is CASSLGQGLGGEAFF.

The chain is built from TRBV7-2 and TRBJ1-1; possibly TRBD1 for D (5 bases). CDR1 SGHTA and CDR2 FQGNSA come from the germline V gene. The CDR3 consists of 15 residues. Trimming shortened V by 0 bases and J by 4 bases, and 12 bases separated the two germline ends. The CDR3 here is CASSLASGLGTEAFF. CDR3 nucleotides: TGTGCCAGCAGCTTAGCGTCAGGGTTGGGCACTGAAGCTTTCTTT.

A single count supports this clone. This rearrangement joins TRBV28 to TRBJ2-4, with D maybe TRBD2 (6 bases). V was pared by 2 bases and J by 0 bases, with 17 bases between. The CDR3 extends over 18 amino acids. The germline CDR1 and CDR2 sequences are MDHEN and SYDVKM. CDR3 sequence: CASSLVGRQILAKNIQYF. CDR3 nucleotides: TGTGCCAGCAGTTTAGTCGGGAGACAGATACTAGCCAAAAACATTCAGTACTTC.

The chain carries TRBV10-3 and TRBJ2-1; 8 bases match TRBD2. Germline V gene lookup returns CDR1 ENHRY and CDR2 SYGVKD. V was pared by 6 bases and J by 5 bases, with 6 bases of the junction left unmatched. The CDR3 has 14 amino acids. The CDR3 reads CAIRPAGVNNEQFF. The DNA for the CDR3 is TGTGCCATCAGGCCAGCGGGAGTTAACAATGAGCAGTTCTTC.

The V call is TRBV28, the J call TRBJ1-5; D remains ambiguous. V dropped 1 base and J dropped 6 bases, with 13 bases sitting between them. The germline CDR1 and CDR2 sequences are MDHEN and SYDVKM. The CDR3 runs to 15 residues. CDR3 DNA: TGTGCCAGCAGTTTATACGGTGACGGGAGTCAGCCCCAGCATTTT. This encodes CASSLYGDGSQPQHF.

The chain employs TRBV7-9 and TRBJ2-7; 8 bases are shared with TRBD2. The V gene's germline CDR1 is SEHNR and CDR2 FQNEAQ (reference sequence). The CDR3 is 15 residues long. V dropped 1 base and J dropped 4; count of bases not matched to a gene: 6. CDR3 bases: TGTGCCAGCAGCTTAGATGGCGGGAGGAGTTACGAGCAGTACTTC. This gives the protein CASSLDGGRSYEQYF.

The chain couples TRBV5-1 to TRBJ2-1; 10 bases agree with TRBD1. The V and J ends lost 3 bases and 9 bases, in that order; junction bases with no gene match: 9. This CDR3 is built from 15 residues. CDR1 SGHRS and CDR2 YFSETQ come from the germline V gene. CDR3 amino acids: CASSSGTGVGSEQFF. CDR3 coding DNA: TGCGCCAGCAGCTCCGGGACAGGGGTAGGAAGTGAGCAGTTCTTC.

The V and J genes are TRBV18 and TRBJ2-7; possibly TRBD2 for D (5 bases). The CDR3 is made up of 14 amino acids. V was trimmed by 1 base and J by 0 bases, leaving 7 bases between them. Germline-derived CDR1 and CDR2 are KGHSH and LQKENI. The CDR3 region has the DNA TGTGCCAGCTCACCACTGGGGAGCTCCTACGAGCAGTACTTC. Protein sequence: CASSPLGSSYEQYF.

The V call is TRBV28, the J call TRBJ2-3; the match to TRBD2 covers 9 bases. The V and J ends lost 3 bases and 2 bases, in that order; junction bases with no gene match: 6. Germline lookup yields CDR1 MDHEN and CDR2 SYDVKM. The CDR3 extends over 16 amino acids. The CDR3 loop is CASSFSLAGHTDTQYF. In DNA, the CDR3 is TGTGCCAGCAGTTTTTCTCTAGCGGGACACACAGATACGCAGTATTTT. Combining the CDR3 with reference TRBV28 and TRBJ2-3 gives the whole variable domain DVKVTQSSRYLVKRTGEKVFLECVQDMDHENMFWYRQDPGLGLRLIYFSYDVKMKEKGDIPEGYSVSREKKERFSLILESASTNQTSMYLCASSFSLAGHTDTQYFGPGTRLTVL.

The chain couples TRBV19 to TRBJ2-2, with D tentatively TRBD2 (5 bases). Per the germline V gene, CDR1 is LNHDA and CDR2 is SQIVND (reference sequence). V was cut by 3 bases and J by 2 bases, with 7 bases left in between. This CDR3 spans 14 amino acids. CDR3 nucleotides: TGTGCCAGTAGTATCGCGGGCAACACCGGGGAGCTGTTTTTT. This sequence encodes CASSIAGNTGELFF.